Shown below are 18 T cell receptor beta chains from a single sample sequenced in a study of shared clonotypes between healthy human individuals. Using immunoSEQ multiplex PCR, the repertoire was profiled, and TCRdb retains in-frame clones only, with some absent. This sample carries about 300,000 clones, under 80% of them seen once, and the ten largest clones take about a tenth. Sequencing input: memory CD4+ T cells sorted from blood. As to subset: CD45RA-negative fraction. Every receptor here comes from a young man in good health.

The CDR3 coding sequence is TGTGCCAGTAGTATTGATGGGACTAACTATGGCTACACCTTC. It translates to CASSIDGTNYGYTF. This chain connects TRBV19 to TRBJ1-2; D is uncertain. V was shortened by 3 bases and J by 0 bases, with 8 bases between the two germline ends. Germline V gives CDR1 LNHDA, CDR2 SQIVND (reference sequence). The CDR3 length is 14 residues.

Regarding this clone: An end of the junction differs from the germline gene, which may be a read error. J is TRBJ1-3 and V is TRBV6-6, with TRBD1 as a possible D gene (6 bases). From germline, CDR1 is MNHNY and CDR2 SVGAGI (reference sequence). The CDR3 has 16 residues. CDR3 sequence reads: CAGSYGDIQGGNTIYF. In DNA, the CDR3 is TGTGCCGGCAGCTACGGGGACATTCAGGGTGGAAACACCATATATTTT.

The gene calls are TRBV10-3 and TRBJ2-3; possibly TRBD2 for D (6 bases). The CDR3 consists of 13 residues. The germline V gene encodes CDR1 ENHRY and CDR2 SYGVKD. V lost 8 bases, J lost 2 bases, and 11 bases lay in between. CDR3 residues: CAILGGITDTQYF. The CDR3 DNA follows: TGTGCCATCCTCGGCGGGATCACAGATACGCAGTATTTT.

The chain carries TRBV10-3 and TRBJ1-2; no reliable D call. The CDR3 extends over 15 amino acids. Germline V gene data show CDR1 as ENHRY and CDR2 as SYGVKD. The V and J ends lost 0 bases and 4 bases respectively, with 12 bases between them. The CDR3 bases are TGTGCCATCAGTGAGTCAGGTCAGCTGTCCTATGGCTACACCTTC. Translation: CAISESGQLSYGYTF.

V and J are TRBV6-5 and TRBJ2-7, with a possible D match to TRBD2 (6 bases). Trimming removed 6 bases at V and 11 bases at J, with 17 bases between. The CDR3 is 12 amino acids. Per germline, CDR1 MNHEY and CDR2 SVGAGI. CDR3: CASSSPSGVEYF. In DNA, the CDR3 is TGTGCCAGCAGCTCCCCGTCGGGGGTTGAGTACTTC.

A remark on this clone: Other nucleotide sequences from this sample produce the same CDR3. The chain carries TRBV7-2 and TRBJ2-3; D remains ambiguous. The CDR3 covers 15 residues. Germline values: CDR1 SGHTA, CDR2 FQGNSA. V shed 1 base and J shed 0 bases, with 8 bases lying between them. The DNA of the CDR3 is TGTGCCAGCAGCTTAGGTGCCCCTAGCACAGATACGCAGTATTTT. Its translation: CASSLGAPSTDTQYF.

CDR3: CASSPLGLAGVSETQYF. The DNA of the CDR3 is TGCGCCAGCAGCCCGCTCGGACTAGCGGGAGTTTCGGAGACCCAGTACTTC. The chain joins TRBV5-1 to TRBJ2-5; 13 bases are shared with TRBD2. CDR1 and CDR2 (germline): SGHRS, YFSETQ. The CDR3 runs to 17 residues. V trimming: 4 bases; J trimming: 5 bases; junction bases outside the gene matches: 11. Filled out from reference TRBV5-1 and TRBJ2-5, the complete variable domain reads KAGVTQTPRYLIKTRGQQVTLSCSPISGHRSVSWYQQTPGQGLQFLFEYFSETQRNKGNFPGRFSGRQFSNSRSEMNVSTLELGDSALYLCASSPLGLAGVSETQYFGPGTRLLVL.

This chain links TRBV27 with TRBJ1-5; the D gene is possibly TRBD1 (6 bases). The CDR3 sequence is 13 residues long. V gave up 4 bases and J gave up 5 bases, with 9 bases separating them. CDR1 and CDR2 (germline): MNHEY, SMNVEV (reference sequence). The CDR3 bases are TGTGCCAGCAGTTCAAAGGGGGATCAGCCCCAGCATTTT. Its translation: CASSSKGDQPQHF.

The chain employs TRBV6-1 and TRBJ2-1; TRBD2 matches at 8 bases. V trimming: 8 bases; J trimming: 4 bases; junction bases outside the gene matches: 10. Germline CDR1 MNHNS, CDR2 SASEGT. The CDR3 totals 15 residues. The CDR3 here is CASGVAGRGYNEQFF. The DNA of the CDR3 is TGTGCCAGCGGGGTAGCGGGAAGGGGGTACAATGAGCAGTTCTTC.

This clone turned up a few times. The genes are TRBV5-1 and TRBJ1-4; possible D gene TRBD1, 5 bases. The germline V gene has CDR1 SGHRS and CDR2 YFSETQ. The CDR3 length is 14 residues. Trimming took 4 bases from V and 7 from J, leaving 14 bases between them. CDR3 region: CASSLQGSGEKLFF. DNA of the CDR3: TGCGCCAGCAGCCTTCAGGGCTCCGGTGAAAAACTGTTTTTT. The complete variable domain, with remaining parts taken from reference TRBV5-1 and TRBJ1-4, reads KAGVTQTPRYLIKTRGQQVTLSCSPISGHRSVSWYQQTPGQGLQFLFEYFSETQRNKGNFPGRFSGRQFSNSRSEMNVSTLELGDSALYLCASSLQGSGEKLFFGSGTQLSVL.

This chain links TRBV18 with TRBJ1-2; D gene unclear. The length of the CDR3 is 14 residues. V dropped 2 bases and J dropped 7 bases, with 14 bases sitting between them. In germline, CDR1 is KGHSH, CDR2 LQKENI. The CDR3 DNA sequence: TGTGCCAGCTCACCAATTGGTGAGGGAGGTGGCTACACCTTC. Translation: CASSPIGEGGGYTF.

CDR3 sequence reads: CASSESPGLGFKQFF. CDR3 coding DNA: TGTGCCAGCAGCGAATCACCGGGACTAGGATTTAAGCAGTTCTTC. The chain joins TRBV6-1 to TRBJ2-1, with 8 nucleotides matching TRBD2. The CDR3 totals 15 residues. The V gene end was trimmed by 6 bases and the J gene end by 11 bases; junction bases not matched to a gene: 15. Germline CDR1 and CDR2: MNHNS and SASEGT.

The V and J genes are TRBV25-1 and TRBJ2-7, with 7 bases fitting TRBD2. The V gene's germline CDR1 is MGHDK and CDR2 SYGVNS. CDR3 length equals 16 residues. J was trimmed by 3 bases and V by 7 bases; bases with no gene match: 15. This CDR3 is CASIGPSGAESYEQYF. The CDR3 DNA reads TGTGCCAGCATCGGTCCTAGCGGTGCCGAGAGCTACGAGCAGTACTTC.

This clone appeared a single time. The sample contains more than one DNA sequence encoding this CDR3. The CDR3 protein is CASSLAVSTDTQYF. As DNA, the CDR3 is TGCGCCAGCAGCTTGGCCGTCAGCACAGATACGCAGTATTTT. The rearrangement links TRBV5-1 to TRBJ2-3; D remains unclear. Trimming cost V 0 bases and J 0 bases, with 5 bases left between them. This CDR3 spans 14 amino acids. Germline assignment: CDR1 SGHRS and CDR2 YFSETQ. Full variable domain (rest looked up from reference TRBV5-1 and TRBJ2-3): KAGVTQTPRYLIKTRGQQVTLSCSPISGHRSVSWYQQTPGQGLQFLFEYFSETQRNKGNFPGRFSGRQFSNSRSEMNVSTLELGDSALYLCASSLAVSTDTQYFGPGTRLTVL.

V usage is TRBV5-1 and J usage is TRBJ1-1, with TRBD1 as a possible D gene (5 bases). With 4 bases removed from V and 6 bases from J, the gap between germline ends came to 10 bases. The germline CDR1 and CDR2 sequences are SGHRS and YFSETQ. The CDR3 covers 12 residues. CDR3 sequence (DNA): TGCGCCAGCAGCCTCCAGGGTTCTGAAGCTTTCTTT. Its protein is CASSLQGSEAFF. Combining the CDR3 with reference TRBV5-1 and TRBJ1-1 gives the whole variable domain KAGVTQTPRYLIKTRGQQVTLSCSPISGHRSVSWYQQTPGQGLQFLFEYFSETQRNKGNFPGRFSGRQFSNSRSEMNVSTLELGDSALYLCASSLQGSEAFFGQGTRLTVV.

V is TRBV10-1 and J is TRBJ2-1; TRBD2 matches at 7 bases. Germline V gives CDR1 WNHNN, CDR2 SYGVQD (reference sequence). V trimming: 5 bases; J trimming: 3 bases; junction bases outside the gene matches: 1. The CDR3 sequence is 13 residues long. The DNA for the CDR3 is TGCGCCAGCAGTCGGGAGGTCTACAATGAGCAGTTCTTC. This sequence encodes CASSREVYNEQFF.

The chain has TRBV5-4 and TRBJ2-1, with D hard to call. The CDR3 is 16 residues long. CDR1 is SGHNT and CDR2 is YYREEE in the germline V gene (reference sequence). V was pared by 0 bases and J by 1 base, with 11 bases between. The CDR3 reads CASSLEPSLSYNEQFF. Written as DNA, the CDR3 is TGTGCCAGCAGCTTGGAGCCCTCCCTGTCCTACAATGAGCAGTTCTTC.

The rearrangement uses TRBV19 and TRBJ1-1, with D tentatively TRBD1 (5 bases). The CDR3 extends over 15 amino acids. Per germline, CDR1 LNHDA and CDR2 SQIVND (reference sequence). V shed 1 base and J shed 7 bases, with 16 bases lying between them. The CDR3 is CASSIGSQGDSEAFF. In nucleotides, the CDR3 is TGTGCCAGTAGTATAGGGTCCCAGGGTGATAGTGAAGCTTTCTTT.